These 8 T cell receptor beta chains were sequenced from one sample in a study of shared clonotypes between healthy human individuals. Using immunoSEQ multiplex PCR, the repertoire was profiled, and TCRdb retains in-frame clones only, with some absent. Among 1,500,000 or so clones listed, around 97% were seen once. Sample: naive CD4+ T cells sorted from blood. Subset meaning: CD45RA+ positively selected. These receptors all come from a man under 40 in good health.

V and J are TRBV5-4 and TRBJ2-1, with a weak D call TRBD2 (5 bases). The germline V and J ends were trimmed by 4 bases and 1 base, with 12 bases remaining between them. CDR1 and CDR2 from the germline V gene are SGHNT and YYREEE (reference sequence). The CDR3 has 15 amino acids. The CDR3 region has the DNA TGTGCCAGCAGCCCGGGAACTAGTTCCTACAATGAGCAGTTCTTC. It encodes CASSPGTSSYNEQFF.

The V and J genes are TRBV5-1 and TRBJ2-2, with TRBD1 as a possible D gene (6 bases). The V end was cut by 9 bases, the J end by 0 bases, with 15 bases between. The CDR3 length is 15 residues. Looked up from germline, CDR1 is SGHRS and CDR2 is YFSETQ. The CDR3 bases are TGCGCCACCAGAAACAACAGGGCGAACACCGGGGAGCTGTTTTTT. Translated: CATRNNRANTGELFF.

This clone was seen more than once but under ten times. The genes are TRBV5-1 and TRBJ2-1; 12 bases align to TRBD2. The CDR3 is 18 residues long. Unmatched junction bases numbered 9, after V lost 4 bases and J lost 1 base. CDR1 and CDR2 from the germline V gene are SGHRS and YFSETQ. CDR3 region: CASSGPGLAGSSYNEQFF. The CDR3 DNA reads TGCGCCAGCAGCGGACCGGGACTAGCGGGCTCGTCCTACAATGAGCAGTTCTTC.

On this clone: Other DNA sequences from this sample encode an identical CDR3 as well. The chain couples TRBV28 to TRBJ1-1; D unresolved. The CDR3 runs to 14 residues. V lost 3 bases and J lost 0, with 8 bases in between. CDR1 is MDHEN, CDR2 SYDVKM, per germline. The CDR3 DNA follows: TGTGCCAGCAGTTTGGGCAGGCTGAACACTGAAGCTTTCTTT. This translates into CASSLGRLNTEAFF.

The rearrangement uses TRBV4-1 and TRBJ2-2, with D uncertain. Germline V lookup: CDR1 MGHRA, CDR2 YSYEKL. The CDR3 consists of 15 residues. V gave up 1 base and J gave up 3 bases, with 9 bases separating them. CDR3 sequence (DNA): TGCGCCAGCAGCCAAGGCGGAGCCTACACCGGGGAGCTGTTTTTT. Translating gives CASSQGGAYTGELFF.

The chain recombines TRBV2 with TRBJ1-1; D is perhaps TRBD1 (5 bases). The CDR3 consists of 15 residues. Between the trimmed V and J ends, which lost 5 bases and 3 bases, there was a span of 16 bases. CDR1 is SNHLY, CDR2 FYNNEI, per germline. CDR3 in DNA: TGTGCCAGCAGTACATCGACCGGGACGGACACTGAAGCTTTCTTT. Its protein is CASSTSTGTDTEAFF.

The chain employs TRBV6-4 and TRBJ2-3; tentatively, D is TRBD1 (5 bases). Germline CDR1 is MRHNA and CDR2 is SNTAGT. Trimming took 6 bases from V and 0 from J, leaving 10 bases between them. CDR3 length: 14 residues. CDR3 region: CASSPDSSTDTQYF. Here the CDR3 DNA reads TGTGCCAGCAGCCCCGACAGCAGCACAGATACGCAGTATTTT.

The J gene is TRBJ2-7, the V gene TRBV19, with D maybe TRBD1 (5 bases). With 6 bases removed from V and 5 bases from J, the gap between germline ends came to 17 bases. Germline CDR1 reads LNHDA; CDR2 reads SQIVND (reference sequence). CDR3 length equals 14 residues. This CDR3 reads CASSPRTLIDEQYF. The CDR3 DNA reads TGTGCCAGTAGCCCGAGGACATTGATCGACGAGCAGTACTTC.